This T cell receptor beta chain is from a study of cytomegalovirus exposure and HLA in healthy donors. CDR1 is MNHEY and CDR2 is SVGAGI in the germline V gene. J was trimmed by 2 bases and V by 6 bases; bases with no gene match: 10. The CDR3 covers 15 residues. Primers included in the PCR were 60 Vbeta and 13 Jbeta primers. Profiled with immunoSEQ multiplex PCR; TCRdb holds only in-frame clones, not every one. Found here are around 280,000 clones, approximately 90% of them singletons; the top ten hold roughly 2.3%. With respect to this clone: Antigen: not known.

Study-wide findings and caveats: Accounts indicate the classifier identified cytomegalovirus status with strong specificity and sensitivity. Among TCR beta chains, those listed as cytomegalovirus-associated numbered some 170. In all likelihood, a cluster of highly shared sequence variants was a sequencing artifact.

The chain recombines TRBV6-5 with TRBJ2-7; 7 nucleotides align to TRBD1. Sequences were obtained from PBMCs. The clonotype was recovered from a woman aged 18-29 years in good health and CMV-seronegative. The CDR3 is CASRPDREPTYEQYF. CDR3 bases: TGTGCCAGCAGGCCCGACAGGGAGCCCACCTACGAGCAGTACTTC.